The table lists the clone carrying this T cell receptor (beta chain) with many counts. Its specificity is not known. Trimming pared 0 bases from V and 0 bases from J, leaving 4 bases between. Per the germline V gene, CDR1 is LGHDT and CDR2 is YNNKEL (reference sequence). CDR3 size: 14 residues. This sample's TCRbeta library carried unique molecular identifier barcodes. A single record per CDR3 protein comes from TCRdb applying MiXCR to the PCR reads. The repertoire holds around 450,000 distinct CDR3 sequences, with roughly 44% as singletons. This specimen comes from a study of T-cell reconstitution after alpha-beta-depleted transplantation in children. The study, taken as a whole, reports: T cells produced anew were the main source of T-cell counts and diversity one year after transplant. Elevated TCRbeta diversity at day 60 was traced, in some patients, to surviving recipient T cells and thymic progenitors. Several hundred expanded graft clones reportedly supplied alpha-beta T cells about two months after transplant.

The rearrangement joins TRBV3-1 to TRBJ2-3; D call uncertain. Material: PBMCs, obtained before TCRalphabeta/CD19-depleted stem cell transplant. The sequence was collected from a girl aged 2 to 10 with aplastic anemia, due to receive a stem cell transplant. The CDR3 protein is CASSQDHSTDTQYF. The CDR3 DNA reads as TGTGCCAGCAGCCAAGATCACAGCACAGATACGCAGTATTTT.